The present T cell receptor (beta chain) was sequenced within a study of blood T cell repertoires in COVID-19. Study in general: From the United States, Italy and Spain came samples of acute and convalescent COVID-19.

Per the original data handling: The assay estimated nucleated cells by amplifying reference gene primers. TCRdb's copy holds only in-frame clones and misses some; the assay was immunoSEQ multiplex PCR. The V and J calls and the clone size are those of that table, but D and trimming were determined from the DNA. This table holds 110,000 or so clones, less than 85% found once. The V end lost 0 bases, the J end lost 3 bases, and 14 bases lay between the germline ends. CDR1 and CDR2 (germline): GTSNPN, SVGIG (reference sequence). CDR3 size: 15 residues. This clone was detected only once. Sequenced: peripheral blood. This rearrangement joins TRBV30 to TRBJ1-2; D gene unclear. This receptor was taken from a man aged 45-65 years with acute or convalescent COVID-19. The CDR3 DNA sequence: TGTGCCTGGAGTGTGCAGGTTCCGATCGACTATGGCTACACCTTC. Amino acid sequence: CAWSVQVPIDYGYTF.